These T cell receptor beta chains were read from a single sample in a study of PD-1 blockade in classical Hodgkin lymphoma. TCRdb keeps only in-frame clones here, not all; method: immunoSEQ multiplex PCR. This sample has around 24,000 clones, with about 80% found just once. The source was peripheral blood mononuclear cells (PBMCs), collected before the fourth cycle of nivolumab. The receptors were sampled from a human donor with classical Hodgkin lymphoma. Each CDR3 is given with its conserved first and last residue. The order of the fields is V gene, J gene, CDR3 length, CDR3 protein.

v_call: TRBV11-2
j_call: TRBJ2-7
cdr3_length: 16
cdr3_aa: CASRPIKRERGYEQYF

v_call: TRBV4-1
j_call: TRBJ2-7
cdr3_length: 18
cdr3_aa: CASSQDKSLGGEYYEQYF

v_call: TRBV5-1
j_call: TRBJ2-2
cdr3_length: 12
cdr3_aa: CASSRLSGELFF

v_call: TRBV29-1
j_call: TRBJ1-2
cdr3_length: 13
cdr3_aa: CSVEEQVYYGYTF

v_call: TRBV11-2
j_call: TRBJ1-5
cdr3_length: 13
cdr3_aa: CASSLGLNQPQHF

v_call: TRBV7-9
j_call: TRBJ1-6
cdr3_length: 15
cdr3_aa: CASSLGAGDNSPLHF

v_call: TRBV19
j_call: TRBJ2-1
cdr3_length: 14
cdr3_aa: CASSRLAGGQEQFF

v_call: TRBV7-2
j_call: TRBJ1-4
cdr3_length: 14
cdr3_aa: CASSPGLRPEKLFF

v_call: TRBV18
j_call: TRBJ1-1
cdr3_length: 15
cdr3_aa: CASSPSGTVNTEAFF

v_call: TRBV19
j_call: TRBJ2-3
cdr3_length: 17
cdr3_aa: CASSIDPAAGGTDTQYF

v_call: TRBV7-6
j_call: TRBJ1-4
cdr3_length: 14
cdr3_aa: CASSPGGSVEKLFF

v_call: TRBV2
j_call: TRBJ1-1
cdr3_length: 12
cdr3_aa: CARRQGSTEAFF

v_call: TRBV6-6
j_call: TRBJ2-7
cdr3_length: 15
cdr3_aa: CASSYSRGLTDEQYF

v_call: TRBV19
j_call: TRBJ2-7
cdr3_length: 16
cdr3_aa: CAAAPGTVTIPGEQYF

v_call: TRBV10-3
j_call: TRBJ1-2
cdr3_length: 14
cdr3_aa: CAISEVDRDDGYTF

v_call: TRBV9
j_call: TRBJ2-1
cdr3_length: 14
cdr3_aa: CASSVRGQGSEQFF

v_call: TRBV25-1
j_call: TRBJ1-2
cdr3_length: 15
cdr3_aa: CASSDPGNGNYGYTF

v_call: TRBV28
j_call: TRBJ1-5
cdr3_length: 14
cdr3_aa: CASNRGEWSQPQHF

v_call: TRBV5-6
j_call: TRBJ2-1
cdr3_length: 16
cdr3_aa: CASSLMTGGTHNEQFF

v_call: TRBV19
j_call: TRBJ1-2
cdr3_length: 14
cdr3_aa: CASNWAVLGYGYTF

v_call: TRBV27
j_call: TRBJ2-3
cdr3_length: 14
cdr3_aa: CASSLGQRVDTQYF

v_call: TRBV9
j_call: TRBJ2-3
cdr3_length: 16
cdr3_aa: CASSVKAGGPTDTQYF

v_call: TRBV18
j_call: TRBJ2-7
cdr3_length: 17
cdr3_aa: CASSPSSGGESSYEQYF

v_call: TRBV19
j_call: TRBJ1-5
cdr3_length: 13
cdr3_aa: CASTSGQNQPQHF

v_call: TRBV27
j_call: TRBJ2-7
cdr3_length: 15
cdr3_aa: CASSRYRDRDYEQYF

v_call: TRBV9
j_call: TRBJ2-5
cdr3_length: 14
cdr3_aa: CASSVAGGGETQYF

v_call: TRBV2
j_call: TRBJ1-4
cdr3_length: 15
cdr3_aa: CASRETGLTNEKLFF

v_call: TRBV7-2
j_call: TRBJ2-1
cdr3_length: 11
cdr3_aa: CASSVGSEQFF

v_call: TRBV25-1
j_call: TRBJ1-2
cdr3_length: 14
cdr3_aa: CASHHGGTNYGYTF

v_call: TRBV6-6
j_call: TRBJ2-7
cdr3_length: 11
cdr3_aa: CASRARYEQYF

v_call: TRBV10-2
j_call: TRBJ2-7
cdr3_length: 12
cdr3_aa: CASSHRGLEQYF

v_call: TRBV29-1
j_call: TRBJ2-5
cdr3_length: 11
cdr3_aa: CSVDGRETQYF

v_call: TRBV29-1
j_call: TRBJ1-1
cdr3_length: 14
cdr3_aa: CSVLQQQGSTEAFF

v_call: TRBV19
j_call: TRBJ2-3
cdr3_length: 15
cdr3_aa: CASSLSGGTTDTQYF

v_call: TRBV19
j_call: TRBJ2-7
cdr3_length: 14
cdr3_aa: CASSTQQGPYEQYF

v_call: TRBV7-8
j_call: TRBJ1-2
cdr3_length: 12
cdr3_aa: CASSLVGDGYTF

v_call: TRBV2
j_call: TRBJ1-1
cdr3_length: 13
cdr3_aa: CASKVRGGTEAFF

v_call: TRBV10-3
j_call: TRBJ2-3
cdr3_length: 16
cdr3_aa: CAISGSLAGDTDTQYF

v_call: TRBV6-1
j_call: TRBJ2-3
cdr3_length: 17
cdr3_aa: CASSEAAIVETRNTQYF

v_call: TRBV11-2
j_call: TRBJ2-7
cdr3_length: 14
cdr3_aa: CASSLGGNSYEQYF